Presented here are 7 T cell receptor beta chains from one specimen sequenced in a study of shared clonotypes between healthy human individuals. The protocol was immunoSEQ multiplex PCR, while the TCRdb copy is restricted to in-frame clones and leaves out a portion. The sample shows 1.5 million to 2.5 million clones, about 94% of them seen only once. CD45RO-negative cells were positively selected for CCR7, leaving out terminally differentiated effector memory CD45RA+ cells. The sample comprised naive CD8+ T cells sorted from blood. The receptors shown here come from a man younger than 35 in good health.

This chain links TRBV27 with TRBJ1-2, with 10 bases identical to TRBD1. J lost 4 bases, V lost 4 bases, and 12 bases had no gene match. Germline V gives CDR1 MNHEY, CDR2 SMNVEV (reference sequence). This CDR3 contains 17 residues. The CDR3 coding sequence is TGTGCCAGCAGTTCCGATACTGACAGGGGGCGCGGCTATGGCTACACCTTC. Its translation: CASSSDTDRGRGYGYTF.

The CDR3 DNA reads TGTGCCAGCAGCTTTGACAGCAATCAGCCCCAGCATTTT. This codes for CASSFDSNQPQHF. The chain uses TRBV11-2 and TRBJ1-5; D unclear. The CDR3 is 13 residues long. With 3 bases removed from V and 1 base from J, the gap between germline ends came to 4 bases. CDR1 SGHAT and CDR2 FQNNGV come from the germline V gene. The complete variable domain, with remaining parts taken from reference TRBV11-2 and TRBJ1-5, reads EAGVAQSPRYKIIEKRQSVAFWCNPISGHATLYWYQQILGQGPKLLIQFQNNGVVDDSQLPKDRFSAERLKGVDSTLKIQPAKLEDSAVYLCASSFDSNQPQHFGDGTRLSIL.

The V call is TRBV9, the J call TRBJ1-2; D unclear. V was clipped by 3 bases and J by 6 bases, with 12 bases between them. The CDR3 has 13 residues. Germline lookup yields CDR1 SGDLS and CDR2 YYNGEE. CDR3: CASSAGRNDGYTF. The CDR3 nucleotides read TGTGCCAGCAGCGCCGGACGGAACGATGGCTACACCTTC.

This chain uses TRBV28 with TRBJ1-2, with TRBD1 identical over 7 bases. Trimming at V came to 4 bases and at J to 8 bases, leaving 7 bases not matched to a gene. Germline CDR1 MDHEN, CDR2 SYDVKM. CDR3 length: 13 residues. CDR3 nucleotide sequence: TGTGCCAGCAGTTCGACAGGGTGGGGAGGCTACACCTTC. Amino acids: CASSSTGWGGYTF.

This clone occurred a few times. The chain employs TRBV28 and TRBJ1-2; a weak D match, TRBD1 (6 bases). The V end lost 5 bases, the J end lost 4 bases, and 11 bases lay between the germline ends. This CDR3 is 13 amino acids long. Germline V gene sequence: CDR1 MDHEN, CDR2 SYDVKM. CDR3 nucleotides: TGTGCCAGCAGTCTTACGGACAGCTATGGCTACACCTTC. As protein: CASSLTDSYGYTF.

DNA for the CDR3: TGTGCCAGCAGCTTGCTAGGGACCGGTTACAATGAGCAGTTCTTC. This gives the protein CASSLLGTGYNEQFF. The chain recombines TRBV5-6 with TRBJ2-1; D tentatively reads TRBD1 or TRBD2 (5 bases each). The CDR3 spans 15 residues. V was pared by 1 base and J by 4 bases, with 12 bases between. Per the germline V gene, CDR1 is SGHDT and CDR2 is YYEEEE.

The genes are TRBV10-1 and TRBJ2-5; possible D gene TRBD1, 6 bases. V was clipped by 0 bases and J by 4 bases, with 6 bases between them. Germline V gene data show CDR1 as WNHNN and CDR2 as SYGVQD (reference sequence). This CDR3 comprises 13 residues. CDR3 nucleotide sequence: TGCGCCAGCAGTGAGTCAGGGGGAGAGACCCAGTACTTC. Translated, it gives CASSESGGETQYF.